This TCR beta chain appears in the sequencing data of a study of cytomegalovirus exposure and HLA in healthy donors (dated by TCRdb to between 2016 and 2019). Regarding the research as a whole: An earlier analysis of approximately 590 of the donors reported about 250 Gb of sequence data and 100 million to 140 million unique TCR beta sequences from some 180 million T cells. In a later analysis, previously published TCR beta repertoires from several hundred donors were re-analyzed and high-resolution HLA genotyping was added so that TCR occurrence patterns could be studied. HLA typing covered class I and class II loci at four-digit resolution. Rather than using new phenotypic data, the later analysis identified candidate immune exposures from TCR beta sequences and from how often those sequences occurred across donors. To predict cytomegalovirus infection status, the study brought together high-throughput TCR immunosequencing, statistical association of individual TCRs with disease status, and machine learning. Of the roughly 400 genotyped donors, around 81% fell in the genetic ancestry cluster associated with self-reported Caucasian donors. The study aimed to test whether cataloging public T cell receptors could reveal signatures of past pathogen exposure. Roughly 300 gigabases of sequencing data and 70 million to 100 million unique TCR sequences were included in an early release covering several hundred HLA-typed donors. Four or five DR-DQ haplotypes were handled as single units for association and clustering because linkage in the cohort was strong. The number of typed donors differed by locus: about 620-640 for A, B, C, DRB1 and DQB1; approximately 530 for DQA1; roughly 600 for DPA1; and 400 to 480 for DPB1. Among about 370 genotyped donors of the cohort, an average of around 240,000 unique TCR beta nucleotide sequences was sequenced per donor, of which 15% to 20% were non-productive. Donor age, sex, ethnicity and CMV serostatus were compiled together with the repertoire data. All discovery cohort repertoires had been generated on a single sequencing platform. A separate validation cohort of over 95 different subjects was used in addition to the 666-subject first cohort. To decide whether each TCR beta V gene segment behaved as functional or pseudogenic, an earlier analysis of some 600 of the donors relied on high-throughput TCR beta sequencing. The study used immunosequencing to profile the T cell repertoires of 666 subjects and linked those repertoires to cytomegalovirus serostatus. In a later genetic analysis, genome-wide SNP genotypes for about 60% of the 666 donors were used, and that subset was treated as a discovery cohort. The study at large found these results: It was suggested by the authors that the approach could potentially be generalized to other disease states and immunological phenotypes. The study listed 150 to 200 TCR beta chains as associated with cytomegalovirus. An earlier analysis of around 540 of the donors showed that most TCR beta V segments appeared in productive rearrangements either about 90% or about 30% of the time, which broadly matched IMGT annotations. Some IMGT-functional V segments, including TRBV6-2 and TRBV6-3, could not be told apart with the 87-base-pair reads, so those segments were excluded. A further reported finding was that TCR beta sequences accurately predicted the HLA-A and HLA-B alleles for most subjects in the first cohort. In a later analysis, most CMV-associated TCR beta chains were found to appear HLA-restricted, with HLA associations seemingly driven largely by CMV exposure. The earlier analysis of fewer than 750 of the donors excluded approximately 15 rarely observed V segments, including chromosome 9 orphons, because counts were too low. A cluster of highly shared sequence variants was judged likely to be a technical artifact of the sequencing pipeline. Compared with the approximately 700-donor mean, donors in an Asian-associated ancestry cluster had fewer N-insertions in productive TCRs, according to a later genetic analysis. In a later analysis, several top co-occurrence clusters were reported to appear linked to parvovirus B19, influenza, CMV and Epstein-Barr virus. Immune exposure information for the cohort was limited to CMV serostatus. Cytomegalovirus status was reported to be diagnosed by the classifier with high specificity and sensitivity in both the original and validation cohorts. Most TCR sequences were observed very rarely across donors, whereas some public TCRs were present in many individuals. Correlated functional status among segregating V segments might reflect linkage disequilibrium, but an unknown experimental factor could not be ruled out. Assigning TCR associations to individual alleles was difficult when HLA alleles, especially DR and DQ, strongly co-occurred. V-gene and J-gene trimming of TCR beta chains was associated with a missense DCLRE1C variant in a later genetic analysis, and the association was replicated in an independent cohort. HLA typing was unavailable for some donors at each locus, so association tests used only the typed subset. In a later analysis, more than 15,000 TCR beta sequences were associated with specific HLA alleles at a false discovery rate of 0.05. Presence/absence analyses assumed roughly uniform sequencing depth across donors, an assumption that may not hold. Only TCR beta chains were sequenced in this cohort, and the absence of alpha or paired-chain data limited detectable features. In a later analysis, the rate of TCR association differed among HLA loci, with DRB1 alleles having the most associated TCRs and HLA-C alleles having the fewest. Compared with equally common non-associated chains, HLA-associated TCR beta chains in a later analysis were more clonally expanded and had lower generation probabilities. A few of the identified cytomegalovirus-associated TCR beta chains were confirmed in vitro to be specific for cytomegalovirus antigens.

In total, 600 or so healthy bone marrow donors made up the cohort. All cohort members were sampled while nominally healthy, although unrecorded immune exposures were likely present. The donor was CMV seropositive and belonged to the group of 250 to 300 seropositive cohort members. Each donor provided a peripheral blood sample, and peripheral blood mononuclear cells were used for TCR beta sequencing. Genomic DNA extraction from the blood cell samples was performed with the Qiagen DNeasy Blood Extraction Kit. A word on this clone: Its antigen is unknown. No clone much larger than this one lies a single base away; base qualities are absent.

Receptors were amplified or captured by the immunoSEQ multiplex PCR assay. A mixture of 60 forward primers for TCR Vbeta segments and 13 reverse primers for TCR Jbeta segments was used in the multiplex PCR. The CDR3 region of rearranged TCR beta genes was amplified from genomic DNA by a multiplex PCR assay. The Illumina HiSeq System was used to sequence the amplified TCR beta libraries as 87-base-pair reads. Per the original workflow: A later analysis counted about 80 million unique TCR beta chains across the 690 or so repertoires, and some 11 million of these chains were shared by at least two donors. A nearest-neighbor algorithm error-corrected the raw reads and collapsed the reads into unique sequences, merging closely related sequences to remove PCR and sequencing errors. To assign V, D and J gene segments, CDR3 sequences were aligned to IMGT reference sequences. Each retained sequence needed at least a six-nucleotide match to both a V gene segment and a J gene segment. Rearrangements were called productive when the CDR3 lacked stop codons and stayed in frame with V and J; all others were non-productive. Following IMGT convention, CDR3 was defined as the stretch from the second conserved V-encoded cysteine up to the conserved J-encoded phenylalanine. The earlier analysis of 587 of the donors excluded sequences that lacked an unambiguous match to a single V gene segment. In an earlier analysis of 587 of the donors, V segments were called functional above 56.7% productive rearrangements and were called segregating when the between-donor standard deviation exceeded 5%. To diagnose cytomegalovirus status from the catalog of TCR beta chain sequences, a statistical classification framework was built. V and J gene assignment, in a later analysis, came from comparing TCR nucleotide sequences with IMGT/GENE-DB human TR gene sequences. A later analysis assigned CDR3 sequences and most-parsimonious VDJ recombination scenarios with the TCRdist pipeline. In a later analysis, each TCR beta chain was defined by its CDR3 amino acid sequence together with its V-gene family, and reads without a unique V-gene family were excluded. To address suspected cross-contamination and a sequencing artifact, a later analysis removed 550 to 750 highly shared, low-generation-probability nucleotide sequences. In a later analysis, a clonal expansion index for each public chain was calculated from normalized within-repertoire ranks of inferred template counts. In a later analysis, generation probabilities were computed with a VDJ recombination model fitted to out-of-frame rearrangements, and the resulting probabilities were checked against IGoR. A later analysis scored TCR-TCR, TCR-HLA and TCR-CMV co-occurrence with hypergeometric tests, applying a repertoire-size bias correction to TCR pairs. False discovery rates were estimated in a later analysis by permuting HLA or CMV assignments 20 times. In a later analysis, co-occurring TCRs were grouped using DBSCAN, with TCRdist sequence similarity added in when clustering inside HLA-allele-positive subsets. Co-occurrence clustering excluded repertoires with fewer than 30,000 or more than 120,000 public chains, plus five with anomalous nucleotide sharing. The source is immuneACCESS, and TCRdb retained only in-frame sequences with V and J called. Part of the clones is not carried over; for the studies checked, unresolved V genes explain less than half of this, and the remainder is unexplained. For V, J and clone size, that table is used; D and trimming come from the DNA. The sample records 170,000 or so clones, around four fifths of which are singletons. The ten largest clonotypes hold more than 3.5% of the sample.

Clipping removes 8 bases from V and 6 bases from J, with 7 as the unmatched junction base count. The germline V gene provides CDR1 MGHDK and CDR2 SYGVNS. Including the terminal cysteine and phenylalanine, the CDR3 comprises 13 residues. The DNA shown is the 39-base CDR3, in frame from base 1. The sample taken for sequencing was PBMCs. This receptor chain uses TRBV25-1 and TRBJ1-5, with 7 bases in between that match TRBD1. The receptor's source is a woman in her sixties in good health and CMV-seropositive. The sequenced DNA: TGTGCCAGCGGCGACAGGGCGGGTCAGCCCCAGCATTTT. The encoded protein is CASGDRAGQPQHF. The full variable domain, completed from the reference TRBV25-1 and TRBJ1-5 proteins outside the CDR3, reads EADIYQTPRYLVIGTGKKITLECSQTMGHDKMYWYQQDPGMELHLIHYSYGVNSTEKGDLSSESTVSRIRTEHFPLTLESARPSHTSQYLCASGDRAGQPQHFGDGTRLSIL.